The 31 T cell receptor beta chains presented below share a single source sample, sequenced in a study of CD8+CD57+ T cells in acquired aplastic anemia. Genomic DNA acted as the template from which TCR beta VDJ combination and CDR3 sequence profiling were carried out. TCRdb reanalysed the reads using MiXCR and keeps one entry per CDR3 protein. The sample has hundreds of thousands of distinct CDR3 sequences, about 56% seen once; the top ten hold roughly 8%. Sequencing was carried out using sorted CD4+, CD8+, or CD8+CD57+ T cells (not recorded which) from PBMCs. The receptors come from a human donor with severe aplastic anemia or a healthy control (not recorded which).

The rearrangement joins TRBV20-1 to TRBJ2-7, with 7 bases fitting TRBD2. CDR3 length equals 15 residues. The germline CDR1 and CDR2 sequences are DFQATT and SNEGSKA (reference sequence). Germline trimming cut 6 bases from V and 3 bases from J; bases unmatched to any gene: 14. This chain's CDR3 is CSASGVWGKVYEQYF. The DNA for the CDR3 is TGCAGTGCCAGCGGGGTTTGGGGGAAGGTCTACGAGCAGTACTTC.

This clonotype was counted at least ten times. The chain carries TRBV19 and TRBJ2-2; TRBD1 matches at 9 bases. CDR1 and CDR2 from the germline V gene are LNHDA and SQIVND (reference sequence). CDR3 length: 13 amino acids. The CDR3 DNA follows: TGTGCAGGCCGGGACAGGGACACCGGGGAGCTGTTTTTT. It yields the protein CAGRDRDTGELFF.

V and J are TRBV12-3 or TRBV12-4 and TRBJ2-7, with D possibly TRBD2 on 5 matching bases. With 4 bases removed from V and 3 bases from J, the gap between germline ends came to 22 bases. The CDR3 is 17 amino acids. This chain's CDR3 is CASSSPQVRLGVYEQYF. The CDR3, as DNA: TGTGCCAGCAGTTCCCCTCAGGTGAGGCTCGGGGTCTACGAGCAGTACTTC.

The chain combines TRBV5-1 with TRBJ2-7, with 10 bases lining up with TRBD2. Germline lookup yields CDR1 SGHRS and CDR2 YFSETQ. The CDR3 runs to 16 residues. V lost 0 bases and J lost 3; bases outside the gene matches: 6. The CDR3 DNA sequence: TGCGCCAGCAGCTTGGGGTCTAGCGGGGGAATCTACGAGCAGTACTTC. Translation: CASSLGSSGGIYEQYF.

The genes are TRBV2 and TRBJ2-7; perhaps D is TRBD1 or TRBD2 (6 bases each). Germline V CDR1 and CDR2: SNHLY, FYNNEI. This CDR3 region has 15 residues. With 2 bases removed from V and 3 bases from J, the gap between germline ends came to 14 bases. The CDR3 DNA is TGTGCCAGCAGTGAATTGGAGGGGGTCAGCTACGAGCAGTACTTC. It yields the protein CASSELEGVSYEQYF.

In DNA form, the CDR3 reads TGCGCCAGCAGTGATCGCCTTAGCTCCTACAATGAGCAGTTCTTC. The encoded protein is CASSDRLSSYNEQFF. The chain uses TRBV10-1 and TRBJ2-1; no clear D. Germline V gene sequence: CDR1 WNHNN, CDR2 SYGVQD (reference sequence). V lost 3 bases and J 0 bases, leaving 9 bases between the germline ends. The CDR3 is 15 residues long.

As concerns this clonotype: A read error is possible here, since a much larger clone lies one base away. This chain joins TRBV3-2 and TRBJ2-7; the table's D call, TRBD1, was not checked against the DNA. TRBV3-2 is recorded as a pseudogene. CDR3 size: 13 residues. This CDR3 reads CASSQGRGFDQYF. DNA of the CDR3: TGTGCCAGCAGCCAGGGCAGGGGTTTCGATCAGTACTTC.

The table lists this clonotype with a count of one. This chain uses TRBV29-1 with TRBJ2-3; D possibly corresponds to TRBD2 (6 bases). Germline V gene lookup returns CDR1 SQVTM and CDR2 ANQGSEA. Trimming pared 1 base from V and 3 bases from J, leaving 8 bases between. The CDR3 totals 13 residues. DNA of the CDR3: TGCAGCGTTGAAGGACTAGTTACAGATACGCAGTATTTT. This gives the protein CSVEGLVTDTQYF.

CDR3 bases: TGTGCCAGCAGTTATCATACTCTGGGGGCTCCTAACTATGGCTACACCTTC. Encoded protein: CASSYHTLGAPNYGYTF. The V call is TRBV6-5, the J call TRBJ1-2; D possibly corresponds to TRBD1 (6 bases). Germline loops: CDR1 MNHEY, CDR2 SVGAGI. This CDR3 region has 17 residues. Trimming cost V 3 bases and J 0 bases, with 17 bases left between them.

The chain recombines TRBV7-3 with TRBJ1-5, with 7 nucleotides matching TRBD1. The CDR3 runs 13 residues. CDR1 and CDR2 from the germline V gene are SGHTA and FQGTGA. Unmatched junction bases numbered 6, after V lost 6 bases and J lost 7 bases. The DNA of the CDR3 is TGTGCCAGCAGTCAGACAGGGCGGCAGCCCCAGCATTTT. This translates into CASSQTGRQPQHF. Complete variable domain (other parts from reference TRBV7-3 and TRBJ1-5): GAGVSQTPSNKVTEKGKYVELRCDPISGHTALYWYRQSLGQGPEFLIYFQGTGAADDSGLPNDRFFAVRPEGSVSTLKIQRTERGDSAVYLCASSQTGRQPQHFGDGTRLSIL.

This rearrangement joins TRBV20-1 to TRBJ2-1; 7 bases match TRBD2. With 6 bases clipped from V and 7 bases from J, the junction kept 6 bases outside the gene matches. CDR1 DFQATT and CDR2 SNEGSKA come from the germline V gene (reference sequence). This CDR3 region has 12 residues. The CDR3 DNA sequence: TGCAGTGCCCAGTGGGGGGGAAATGAGCAGTTCTTC. It translates to CSAQWGGNEQFF.

This clonotype was observed at least ten times. CDR3 region: CATSDPLPTEEYGYTF. CDR3 DNA: TGTGCCACCAGTGATCCTCTGCCAACCGAGGAGTATGGCTACACCTTC. The rearrangement joins TRBV24-1 to TRBJ1-2; D call uncertain. The CDR3 has 16 amino acids. Germline CDR1 reads KGHDR; CDR2 reads SFDVKD. The ends were cut back, 3 bases at V and 5 bases at J, with 18 bases in the middle.

This clonotype is a singleton in its sample. This chain connects TRBV7-8 to TRBJ1-4; D not resolved. The germline V and J ends were trimmed by 2 bases and 5 bases, with 15 bases remaining between them. The CDR3 has 16 residues. Germline values: CDR1 SGHVS, CDR2 FQNEAQ. CDR3 in amino acids: CASSLRKEADNEKLFF. In DNA, the CDR3 is TGTGCCAGCAGCTTACGAAAGGAGGCAGACAATGAAAAACTGTTTTTT.

The V call is TRBV20-1, the J call TRBJ1-1, with 8 bases fitting TRBD1. J was trimmed by 5 bases and V by 4 bases; bases with no gene match: 12. Germline V gene lookup returns CDR1 DFQATT and CDR2 SNEGSKA (reference sequence). CDR3 length: 15 residues. The CDR3 DNA reads as TGCAGTGCTAACCCCTGGACAGGGAGTAGTACTGAAGCTTTCTTT. This gives the protein CSANPWTGSSTEAFF.

The chain is built from TRBV29-1 and TRBJ1-1; D is possibly TRBD1 (5 bases). Trimming shortened V by 1 base and J by 10 bases, and 19 bases separated the two germline ends. Germline CDR1 and CDR2: SQVTM and ANQGSEA. There are 14 residues in the CDR3. CDR3 protein: CSVEAPQEGQGAFF. The CDR3 region has the DNA TGCAGCGTTGAAGCCCCCCAGGAAGGGCAGGGAGCTTTCTTT.

This clonotype was seen at least ten times. The chain couples TRBV5-1 to TRBJ1-4, with TRBD1 matching 8 bases. This CDR3 contains 14 residues. Germline V lookup: CDR1 SGHRS, CDR2 YFSETQ. With 4 bases clipped from V and 6 bases from J, the junction kept 5 bases outside the gene matches. The CDR3 here is CASSARGRDEKLFF. CDR3 DNA: TGCGCCAGCAGCGCCAGGGGGCGGGATGAAAAACTGTTTTTT.

This clonotype was observed a few times. The CDR3 region is CASSADRDRGEQYF. The CDR3 DNA reads TGTGCCAGCAGCGCCGACCGGGACAGGGGAGAGCAGTACTTC. The chain employs TRBV9 and TRBJ2-7; TRBD1 aligns across 10 bases. CDR1 is SGDLS and CDR2 is YYNGEE in the germline V gene. J lost 7 bases, V lost 3 bases, and 7 bases had no gene match. This CDR3 has 14 residues.

The V and J genes are TRBV12-3 or TRBV12-4 and TRBJ2-7; 8 bases align to TRBD1. The CDR3 has 17 residues. V was clipped by 3 bases and J by 0 bases; unmatched bases: 10. The DNA of the CDR3 is TGTGCCAGCAGTTTCAGAAGTTGGGACAGGCTCTCCTACGAGCAGTACTTC. This codes for CASSFRSWDRLSYEQYF.

The chain has TRBV20-1 and TRBJ1-1; D is possibly TRBD1 (5 bases). This CDR3 region has 13 residues. Germline V CDR1 and CDR2: DFQATT, SNEGSKA (reference sequence). Trimming pared 3 bases from V and 1 base from J, leaving 9 bases between. CDR3 nucleotide sequence: TGCAGTGCTAGTGGGGCAGAGAACACTGAAGCTTTCTTT. Encoded protein: CSASGAENTEAFF.

The sample holds many counts of this clonotype. This chain connects TRBV9 to TRBJ2-5; D remains unclear. The V end lost 3 bases, the J end lost 2 bases, and 20 bases lay between the germline ends. CDR1 and CDR2 (germline): SGDLS, YYNGEE. This CDR3 is 17 amino acids long. Written as DNA, the CDR3 is TGTGCCAGCAGCGGTACTCCCCAGGTGGTGGGTCAAGAGACCCAGTACTTC. It is translated as CASSGTPQVVGQETQYF.

The J gene is TRBJ2-1, the V gene TRBV24-1, with 9 bases fitting TRBD2. The V gene end was trimmed by 0 bases and the J gene end by 7 bases; junction bases not matched to a gene: 6. This CDR3 has 16 amino acids. The germline V gene encodes CDR1 KGHDR and CDR2 SFDVKD. The CDR3 coding sequence is TGTGCCACCAGTGATTTGGGGCTAGCGGGGCGGAATGAGCAGTTCTTC. This translates into CATSDLGLAGRNEQFF.

The chain is built from TRBV7-9 and TRBJ2-7; either TRBD1 or TRBD2 may supply D (5 bases each). The ends were cut back, 1 base at V and 4 bases at J, with 11 bases in the middle. CDR1 and CDR2 from the germline V gene are SEHNR and FQNEAQ (reference sequence). The CDR3 is 14 residues long. The DNA for the CDR3 is TGTGCCAGCAGCTTAGGTCCCAGGGAGTACGAGCAGTACTTC. Its translation: CASSLGPREYEQYF.

The rearrangement uses TRBV11-1 and TRBJ2-7, with 12 positions matching TRBD2. V lost 5 bases to trimming and J lost 4 bases; unmatched junction nucleotides: 6. CDR1 and CDR2 from the germline V gene are SGHAT and FQDESV (reference sequence). The CDR3 covers 15 residues. CDR3 region: CASSVSSGGGYEQYF. The DNA of the CDR3 is TGTGCCAGCAGCGTTTCTAGCGGGGGGGGATACGAGCAGTACTTC.

Of note for this clonotype: A single base separates this from a much larger clone, so it may be a read error. In this CDR3 the conserved last residue, phenylalanine or tryptophan, is missing, so a read error is likely. V is TRBV4-1 and J is TRBJ2-2; 7 bases map to TRBD1. V lost 0 bases and J lost 0; bases outside the gene matches: 4. The CDR3 runs 17 residues. Per the germline V gene, CDR1 is MGHRA and CDR2 is YSYEKL. This chain's CDR3 is CASSQDRDSANTGELFS. CDR3 bases: TGCGCCAGCAGCCAAGACCGGGACAGCGCGAACACCGGGGAGCTGTTTTCT.

This chain joins TRBV14 and TRBJ1-2; D is ambiguous. This CDR3 has 13 amino acids. CDR1 SGHDN and CDR2 FVKESK come from the germline V gene. The germline V and J ends were trimmed by 2 bases and 7 bases, with 11 bases remaining between them. CDR3 residues: CASSQSTTSGYTF. The CDR3 bases are TGTGCCAGCAGCCAATCCACGACAAGTGGCTACACCTTC.

As regards this clonotype: At one end, the junction sequence differs from germline, possibly due to a read error. The CDR3 DNA is TGTGCCAGCAGTGACTTGGGAGGGTCAATTAATGAGCAGTTATTC. This gives the protein CASSDLGGSINEQLF. The J gene is TRBJ2-1, the V gene TRBV2; 7 bases align to TRBD2. CDR3 length equals 15 residues. CDR1 SNHLY and CDR2 FYNNEI come from the germline V gene.

This clonotype has more than one count but fewer than ten. The V and J genes are TRBV29-1 and TRBJ1-2; no reliable D call. Trimming removed 0 bases at V and 6 bases at J, with 8 bases between. Germline V gives CDR1 SQVTM, CDR2 ANQGSEA. This CDR3 is built from 12 residues. For the CDR3, the DNA is TGCAGCGTTGAAGATCGGAGGGATGGCTACACCTTC. It translates to CSVEDRRDGYTF.

The chain uses TRBV24-1 and TRBJ2-1, with D perhaps matching TRBD2 (6 bases). Trimming removed 1 base from V and 4 bases from J, with 10 bases in between. The CDR3 runs 15 residues. CDR1 and CDR2 from the germline V gene are KGHDR and SFDVKD. The CDR3 DNA sequence: TGTGCCACCAGTGATTTTAGGGACTTATACAATGAGCAGTTCTTC. This sequence encodes CATSDFRDLYNEQFF.

The rearrangement links TRBV9 to TRBJ2-5; 8 nucleotides align to TRBD2. CDR1 and CDR2 (germline): SGDLS, YYNGEE. The CDR3 sequence is 14 residues long. Unmatched junction bases numbered 6, after V lost 3 bases and J lost 5 bases. CDR3 region: CASSAPGGPETQYF. In DNA, the CDR3 is TGTGCCAGCAGCGCACCGGGGGGGCCGGAGACCCAGTACTTC.

The chain joins TRBV5-8 to TRBJ1-1; D call uncertain. CDR1 and CDR2 (germline): SGHTS, YDEGEE. The CDR3 runs 14 residues. With 3 bases removed from V and 0 bases from J, the gap between germline ends came to 9 bases. CDR3 nucleotides: TGTGCCAGCAGCTCGACCTTAATGAACACTGAAGCTTTCTTT. Amino acids: CASSSTLMNTEAFF.

This clonotype was seen only once. The chain recombines TRBV24-1 with TRBJ2-3; 7 positions agree with TRBD2. The CDR3 is 20 amino acids. The germline V gene encodes CDR1 KGHDR and CDR2 SFDVKD. The trim removed 1 base at V and 4 bases at J, leaving 19 bases unmatched. The CDR3 loop reads CATSDFFRTSLLLTADTQYF. DNA of the CDR3: TGTGCCACCAGTGATTTCTTCCGGACTAGTCTACTTCTCACAGCAGATACGCAGTATTTT.